This T cell receptor (beta chain) was recovered during a study of blood T cell repertoires in COVID-19. Across the whole study: Samples came from the United States, Italy and Spain, spanning acute and convalescent COVID-19.

This clone was detected only once. Methods used by the authors: Reference gene primer amplification gave nucleated cell count estimates. Sequencing used immunoSEQ multiplex PCR; TCRdb keeps in-frame clones, though not all of them. The D gene and trimming were derived from the DNA, and the V and J assignments and clone size from that table. The table has 150,000 to 200,000 clones, about 86% seen once. Sequencing used peripheral blood. The TCR comes from a man in his fifties with active or convalescent COVID-19.

The CDR3 region is CASSEKLGEPQHF. DNA of the CDR3: TGTGCCAGCAGTGAGAAGTTAGGGGAGCCCCAGCATTTT. V usage is TRBV2 and J usage is TRBJ1-5; D might be TRBD1 (5 bases). The CDR3 extends over 13 amino acids. The germline V gene has CDR1 SNHLY and CDR2 FYNNEI. Trimming took 3 bases from V and 8 from J, leaving 11 bases between them.